The clone carrying this T cell receptor beta chain was detected once. Its antigen is unknown. This entry is derived from a study of cytomegalovirus exposure and HLA in healthy donors. The study's findings and limits: In a later analysis, first-cohort TCR clusters were found to tend to co-occur in the 130 or so validation repertoires. Among TCR beta chains, those listed as cytomegalovirus-associated numbered some 170. Rare TCR sequences predominated, though certain public TCRs were found in many donors.

The CDR3 consists of 19 residues. V dropped 6 bases and J dropped 0; count of bases not matched to a gene: 12. Germline V gene data show CDR1 as SEHNR and CDR2 as FQNEAQ (reference sequence). Data came from immunoSEQ multiplex PCR; TCRdb stores just in-frame clones and leaves some out. The sample shows over 85,000 clones, 88% of them seen only once. The sequenced sample was PBMCs. The chain combines TRBV7-9 with TRBJ2-2; 11 bases agree with TRBD2. The TCR sequence derives from a woman aged 25 to 45 in good health and CMV-seropositive. The CDR3 DNA reads as TGTGCCAGCAGTTTGACCGGGACTAGCGGAATTCCGAACACCGGGGAGCTGTTTTTT. Translating it yields CASSLTGTSGIPNTGELFF.